These 4 T cell receptor beta chains share one sample of origin, sequenced in a study of T-cell reconstitution after alpha-beta-depleted transplantation in children. Preparation of the TCRbeta library involved a method that used unique molecular identifiers. TCRdb recomputed calls from the PCR reads with MiXCR, one row per CDR3 protein. The sample has hundreds of thousands of distinct CDR3 sequences, around 9.9% seen once. This sample comprised PBMCs, obtained before TCRalphabeta/CD19-depleted stem cell transplant. The origin of the receptors is a child less than two years old with acute myeloid leukemia, due to receive a stem cell transplant.

This clonotype has just a few counts. The chain joins TRBV20-1 to TRBJ2-1; 9 bases match TRBD1. Per germline, CDR1 DFQATT and CDR2 SNEGSKA (reference sequence). CDR3 size: 14 residues. V gave up 1 base and J gave up 7 bases; unmatched junction bases: 5. DNA of the CDR3: TGCAGTGCTAGAGTTGACAGGGGGGTAAATGAGCAGTTCTTC. It codes for CSARVDRGVNEQFF.

V is TRBV5-2 and J is TRBJ2-5; TRBD1, the table's D call, was not compared with the DNA. TRBV5-2 is deemed a pseudogene. The CDR3 consists of 13 residues. The CDR3 DNA reads as TGTGCCATGGCCCCCGGCCTTCACGGGACCCAGTACTTC. Protein: CAMAPGLHGTQYF.

There are many counts of this clonotype. This chain links TRBV27 with TRBJ1-6; 8 nucleotides line up with TRBD1. V lost 0 bases to trimming and J lost 2 bases; unmatched junction nucleotides: 3. Germline CDR1 MNHEY, CDR2 SMNVEV (reference sequence). The CDR3 consists of 17 residues. CDR3 amino acids: CASSLSQGAPYNSPLHF. As DNA, the CDR3 is TGTGCCAGCAGTTTATCGCAGGGGGCACCCTATAATTCACCCCTCCACTTT.

This clonotype was picked up many times. This chain joins TRBV14 and TRBJ1-1; 8 positions match TRBD1. This CDR3 contains 13 residues. Trimming removed 4 bases from V and 4 bases from J; junction bases left unmatched: 2. Germline loops: CDR1 SGHDN, CDR2 FVKESK. The CDR3 bases are TGTGCCAGCAGCCGACAGGGGACCACTGAAGCTTTCTTT. Translation: CASSRQGTTEAFF. The full variable domain, in which reference TRBV14 and TRBJ1-1 provide the parts outside the CDR3, is EAGVTQFPSHSVIEKGQTVTLRCDPISGHDNLYWYRRVMGKEIKFLLHFVKESKQDESGMPNNRFLAERTGGTYSTLKVQPAELEDSGVYFCASSRQGTTEAFFGQGTRLTVV.